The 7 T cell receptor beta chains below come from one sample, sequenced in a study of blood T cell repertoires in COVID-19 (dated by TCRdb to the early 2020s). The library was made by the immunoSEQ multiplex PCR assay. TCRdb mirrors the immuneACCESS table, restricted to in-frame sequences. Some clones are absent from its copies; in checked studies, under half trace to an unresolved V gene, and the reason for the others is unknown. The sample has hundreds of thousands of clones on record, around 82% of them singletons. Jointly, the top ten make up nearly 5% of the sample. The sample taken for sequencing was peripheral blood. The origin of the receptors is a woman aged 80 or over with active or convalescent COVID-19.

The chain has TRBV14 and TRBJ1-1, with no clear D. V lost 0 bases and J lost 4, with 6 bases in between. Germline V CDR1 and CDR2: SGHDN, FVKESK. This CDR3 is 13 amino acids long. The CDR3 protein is CASSQERFTEAFF. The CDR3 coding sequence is TGTGCCAGCAGCCAAGAGAGGTTCACTGAAGCTTTCTTT.

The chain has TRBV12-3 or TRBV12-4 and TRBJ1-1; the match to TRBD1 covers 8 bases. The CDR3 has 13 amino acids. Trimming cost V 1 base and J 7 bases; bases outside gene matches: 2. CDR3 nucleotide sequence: TGTGCCAGCAGTTTAGGCAGGGGGCTTGAAGCTTTCTTT. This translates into CASSLGRGLEAFF.

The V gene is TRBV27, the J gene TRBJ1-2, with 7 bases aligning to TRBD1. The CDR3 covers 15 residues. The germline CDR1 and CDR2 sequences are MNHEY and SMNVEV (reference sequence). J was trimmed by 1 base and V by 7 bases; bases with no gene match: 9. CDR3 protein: CASKSTGKVNYGYTF. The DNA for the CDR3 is TGTGCCAGCAAGTCGACAGGGAAGGTTAACTATGGCTACACCTTC.

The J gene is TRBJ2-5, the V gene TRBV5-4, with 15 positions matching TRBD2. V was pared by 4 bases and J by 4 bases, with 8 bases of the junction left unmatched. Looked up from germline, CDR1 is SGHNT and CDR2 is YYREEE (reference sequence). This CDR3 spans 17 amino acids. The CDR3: CASSRTSGGAGGETQYF. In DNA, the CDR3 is TGTGCCAGCAGCCGGACTAGCGGGGGGGCCGGAGGAGAGACCCAGTACTTC.

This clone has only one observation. CDR3 protein: CASSLRGGNGYTF. DNA for the CDR3: TGTGCCAGCAGTTTGCGGGGGGGGAATGGCTACACCTTC. The V call is TRBV27, the J call TRBJ1-2; TRBD1 is a possible D gene (5 bases). The CDR3 runs to 13 residues. The germline V and J ends were trimmed by 3 bases and 6 bases, with 11 bases remaining between them. The germline V gene has CDR1 MNHEY and CDR2 SMNVEV (reference sequence).

The CDR3 protein is CASSPGTYNEKLFF. The CDR3 DNA sequence: TGTGCCAGCTCCCCCGGGACATATAATGAAAAACTGTTTTTT. The chain uses TRBV13 and TRBJ1-4; possible D gene TRBD1, 6 bases. The CDR3 is 14 amino acids. CDR1 is PRHDT, CDR2 FYEKMQ, per germline (reference sequence). The V end was cut by 8 bases, the J end by 4 bases, with 14 bases between.

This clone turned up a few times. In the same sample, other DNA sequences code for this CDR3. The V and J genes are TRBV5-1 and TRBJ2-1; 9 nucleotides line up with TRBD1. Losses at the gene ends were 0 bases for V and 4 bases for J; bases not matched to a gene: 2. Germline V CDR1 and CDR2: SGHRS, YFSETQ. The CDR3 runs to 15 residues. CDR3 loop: CASSLEGQGYNEQFF. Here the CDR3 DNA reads TGCGCCAGCAGCTTGGAAGGACAGGGGTACAATGAGCAGTTCTTC.